This T cell receptor (beta chain) is from a study of blood T cell repertoires in COVID-19 (TCRdb year 2020). Regarding the research as a whole: The collaborator samples originated in the United States, Italy and Spain and spanned the acute and convalescent phases of COVID-19. The material from the prospective study consisted of cDNA or gDNA derived from T cells, B-cell-depleted T cells, or PBMCs. Subjects who had been exposed to COVID-19, were actively infected with it, or had recovered from it provided the deeply sampled blood TCRbeta repertoires that made up the dataset. The repertoires were released in a freely available public database intended as a resource for research on the immune response to SARS-CoV-2. The samples were drawn from two sources: the first 160 participants of the ongoing ImmuneRACE study, and 1,000 to 1,500 subjects contributed by 6 global collaborators. A de-identified subject ID, COVID-19 status, age in years and sex were almost always included in the sample metadata. Where available, HLA class I and class II types were obtained from metadata supplied by the sample provider rather than from assay-based typing.

Whole blood was collected in K2EDTA tubes by collaborating institutions according to the institutions' own protocols. For TCRbeta analysis, collaborator samples were shipped as frozen whole blood, as isolated PBMCs, or as DNA extracted from either sample type. TCRbeta CDR3 regions were amplified from genomic DNA by means of the immunoSEQ Assay, a bias-controlled multiplex PCR. The published analysis was carried out like this. The number of nucleated cells in each sample was estimated from the amplification of reference gene primers within the assay. Sequence reads were collapsed and filtered to measure the absolute abundance of every unique TCRbeta CDR3 rearrangement. For each sample, productive Simpson clonality was calculated by taking the square root of Simpson's diversity index across productive rearrangements. TCRdb took over this immuneACCESS table, retaining in-frame rearrangements with V and J assigned. Such tables are incomplete; in checked studies, under half of the missing clones stem from an unresolved V gene, and the remainder is unexplained. Clone size and V and J calls were adopted from that table, with D and trimming inferred from the DNA. The sample table contains 250,000 or so clones; only one count was recorded for approximately 89% of them. Roughly 8.5% of the sample is held by the ten biggest clonotypes.

Via the germline V gene, CDR1 is MNHEY and CDR2 SVGAGI. The CDR3 goes from the cysteine to the phenylalanine over 11 residues. Of all the DNA, just the CDR3 is kept, 33 bases in frame from base 1. V drops 6 bases and J drops 6 bases, leaving 8 bases in between. What the work shows at the level of the full study, not this receptor alone: Clinical and demographic metadata were provided uncurated, with the amount varying by source and participant.

Notes on this clone: Its specific antigen is unknown. One base away there is no much larger clone; base qualities are not given.

The sample consisted of peripheral blood. This clonotype was sampled from a man aged 40-55 years with active or convalescent COVID-19. The sequence joins TRBV6-5 to TRBJ2-5; the D gene cannot be resolved reliably. The nucleotides are TGTGCCAGCAGCCGCGGTCAGACCCAGTACTTC. It is translated as CASSRGQTQYF.